A single sample gave rise to the 28 T cell receptor beta chains below, sequenced in a study of cytomegalovirus exposure and HLA in healthy donors. Primers: 60 Vbeta forward and 13 Jbeta reverse. TCRdb keeps only in-frame clones here, not all; method: immunoSEQ multiplex PCR. The table records 150,000 or so clones, about 85% of them present only once. The sample taken for sequencing was PBMCs. Receptor source: a woman under 30 in good health and CMV-seronegative.

The chain is built from TRBV15 and TRBJ2-5; the D gene is possibly TRBD1 (6 bases). V was cut by 8 bases and J by 2 bases, with 18 bases left in between. The CDR3 sequence is 15 residues long. Germline V gene data show CDR1 as LNHNV and CDR2 as YYDKDF (reference sequence). The CDR3 DNA follows: TGTGCCACCGAGACAGGACGGTCCACACAAGAGACCCAGTACTTC. It codes for CATETGRSTQETQYF.

V usage is TRBV18 and J usage is TRBJ1-2, with a tentative D call TRBD1 (6 bases). Germline V lookup: CDR1 KGHSH, CDR2 LQKENI. The CDR3 is made up of 14 amino acids. Deletions cut 0 bases from V and 6 bases from J, with 11 bases between. CDR3 bases: TGTGCCAGCTCACCACCCGGTAGGGGGAATGGCTACACCTTC. This sequence encodes CASSPPGRGNGYTF.

This clone was detected once. The chain has TRBV7-6 and TRBJ1-3; weak D call: TRBD1 (6 bases). The CDR3 extends over 16 amino acids. V was pared by 2 bases and J by 2 bases, with 13 bases between. The V gene's germline CDR1 is SGHVS and CDR2 FNYEAQ. The CDR3 DNA reads as TGTGCCAGCAGCTTACTACAGGGTAGGACTGGAAACACCATATATTTT. It codes for CASSLLQGRTGNTIYF.

V and J are TRBV6-5 and TRBJ2-7, with a tentative D call TRBD2 (7 bases). CDR1 is MNHEY and CDR2 is SVGAGI in the germline V gene. The CDR3 consists of 15 residues. V was clipped by 2 bases and J by 3 bases, with 14 bases between them. The CDR3 protein is CASSYLQGGGYEQYF. DNA of the CDR3: TGTGCCAGCAGTTACCTCCAGGGAGGGGGCTACGAGCAGTACTTC.

The chain recombines TRBV6-5 with TRBJ2-1; D unclear. Looked up from germline, CDR1 is MNHEY and CDR2 is SVGAGI. V shed 2 bases and J shed 7 bases, with 3 bases lying between them. The CDR3 covers 11 residues. CDR3 coding DNA: TGTGCCAGCAGTTACCGGAATGAGCAGTTCTTC. It translates to CASSYRNEQFF.

V and J are TRBV7-9 and TRBJ2-5, with TRBD1 identical over 9 bases. With 4 bases clipped from V and 2 bases from J, the junction kept 2 bases outside the gene matches. CDR1 and CDR2 from the germline V gene are SEHNR and FQNEAQ (reference sequence). CDR3 length equals 14 residues. CDR3: CASSWGQGQETQYF. The CDR3 nucleotides are TGTGCCAGCAGCTGGGGACAGGGTCAAGAGACCCAGTACTTC. Based on the CDR3 plus reference TRBV7-9 and TRBJ2-5, the full variable domain is DTGVSQNPRHKITKRGQNVTFRCDPISEHNRLYWYRQTLGQGPEFLTYFQNEAQLEKSRLLSDRFSAERPKGSFSTLEIQRTEQGDSAMYLCASSWGQGQETQYFGPGTRLLVL.

The chain employs TRBV7-3 and TRBJ2-1; 9 nucleotides align to TRBD1. This CDR3 region has 18 residues. The V and J ends lost 5 bases and 9 bases, in that order; junction bases with no gene match: 20. Germline loops: CDR1 SGHTA, CDR2 FQGTGA. CDR3 protein: CASSRFGRRQGEGGEQFF. DNA for the CDR3: TGTGCCAGCAGCCGTTTCGGCCGGAGACAGGGGGAGGGCGGTGAGCAGTTCTTC.

This clone was recorded only once. In DNA form, the CDR3 reads TGTGCCAGTAGTAGGGGACTAGCGCTTAACACAGATACGCAGTATTTT. Protein product: CASSRGLALNTDTQYF. This chain joins TRBV19 and TRBJ2-3; 10 positions match TRBD2. The J segment lost 2 bases and the V segment lost 4 bases, leaving 6 bases of the junction unmatched. There are 16 residues in the CDR3. Germline V gives CDR1 LNHDA, CDR2 SQIVND (reference sequence). The full variable domain, its missing parts supplied by reference TRBV19 and TRBJ2-3, is DGGITQSPKYLFRKEGQNVTLSCEQNLNHDAMYWYRQDPGQGLRLIYYSQIVNDFQKGDIAEGYSVSREKKESFPLTVTSAQKNPTAFYLCASSRGLALNTDTQYFGPGTRLTVL.

The chain uses TRBV2 and TRBJ2-3; 9 bases are shared with TRBD2. V was pared by 0 bases and J by 4 bases, with 2 bases of the junction left unmatched. Germline CDR1 and CDR2: SNHLY and FYNNEI. This CDR3 is 15 amino acids long. CDR3 sequence: CASSEASGSADTQYF. The CDR3 bases are TGTGCCAGCAGTGAAGCTAGCGGGAGCGCAGATACGCAGTATTTT.

The chain combines TRBV7-2 with TRBJ2-4, with 7 bases identical to TRBD2. Germline V gives CDR1 SGHTA, CDR2 FQGNSA. This CDR3 is 16 amino acids long. V lost 5 bases, J lost 6 bases, and 13 bases stayed unmatched. CDR3 sequence (DNA): TGTGCCAGCAGCGTATGGGGACTAATCATCTCAAACATTCAGTACTTC. Its translation is CASSVWGLIISNIQYF.

A few counts support this clone. The chain is built from TRBV10-3 and TRBJ2-2; D gene uncertain. The CDR3 length is 14 residues. V was clipped by 6 bases and J by 3 bases, with 11 bases between them. Looked up from germline, CDR1 is ENHRY and CDR2 is SYGVKD. For the CDR3, the DNA is TGTGCCATCAGGGCCCTTCTAGACACCGGGGAGCTGTTTTTT. This codes for CAIRALLDTGELFF.

The chain employs TRBV29-1 and TRBJ2-1; 13 nucleotides align to TRBD2. The CDR3 runs 13 residues. Germline V gene lookup returns CDR1 SQVTM and CDR2 ANQGSEA. J was trimmed by 7 bases and V by 5 bases; bases with no gene match: 2. The CDR3, as DNA: TGCAGCGTTCGGACTAGCGGGAGTAATGAGCAGTTCTTC. Its protein is CSVRTSGSNEQFF.

The chain employs TRBV12-5 and TRBJ2-3, with 14 bases aligning to TRBD2. The CDR3 covers 18 residues. V lost 2 bases and J lost 1; bases outside the gene matches: 5. Germline values: CDR1 LGHNT, CDR2 FRNRAP. The CDR3 DNA follows: TGTGCTAGTGGTTTGACCGGGACTAGCGGGGGACGCACAGATACGCAGTATTTT. It specifies CASGLTGTSGGRTDTQYF.

Only a few counts were recorded for this clone. V gene TRBV6-5 combines with J gene TRBJ2-7; 9 bases align to TRBD2. This CDR3 contains 15 residues. Trimming at V came to 1 base and at J to 6 bases, leaving 7 bases not matched to a gene. Germline values: CDR1 MNHEY, CDR2 SVGAGI. The CDR3 is CASSYWREGTSEQYF. The CDR3 DNA follows: TGTGCCAGCAGTTACTGGCGGGAGGGGACCTCCGAGCAGTACTTC.

This clone has just one count. This sequence joins TRBV6-4 and TRBJ1-2; maybe TRBD1 (5 bases). The CDR3 contains 15 residues. The germline V and J ends were trimmed by 7 bases and 4 bases, with 19 bases remaining between them. Germline loops: CDR1 MRHNA, CDR2 SNTAGT. CDR3 nucleotides: TGTGCCAGCATCCCCGGGGGGAGAAAGGGCTATGGCTACACCTTC. This translates into CASIPGGRKGYGYTF.

This chain connects TRBV28 to TRBJ2-1; the match to TRBD2 covers 9 bases. This CDR3 region has 16 residues. Per germline, CDR1 MDHEN and CDR2 SYDVKM. V lost 7 bases to trimming and J lost 2 bases; unmatched junction nucleotides: 9. The DNA of the CDR3 is TGTGCCAGCAACTCACTAGCGGGTGACGCCTACAATGAGCAGTTCTTC. Encoded protein: CASNSLAGDAYNEQFF.

This clone was detected once. This chain uses TRBV27 with TRBJ2-2; TRBD1 might be the D (6 bases). Trimming cost V 5 bases and J 3 bases, with 16 bases left between them. CDR3 size: 16 residues. The germline gives CDR1 MNHEY, CDR2 SMNVEV (reference sequence). The CDR3 here is CASSPGQGRDTGELFF. The CDR3 DNA reads as TGTGCCAGCAGTCCCGGGCAGGGGCGAGACACCGGGGAGCTGTTTTTT.

The chain combines TRBV5-1 with TRBJ1-6, with D perhaps matching TRBD1 (5 bases). Germline CDR1 is SGHRS and CDR2 is YFSETQ. V was cut by 1 base and J by 0 bases, with 5 bases left in between. This CDR3 contains 15 residues. CDR3 protein: CASSLTGSYNSPLHF. The CDR3 DNA is TGCGCCAGCAGCTTGACAGGCTCCTATAATTCACCCCTCCACTTT.

The chain carries TRBV6-1 and TRBJ1-2, with 7 bases lining up with TRBD1. The CDR3 consists of 13 residues. Trimming cost V 5 bases and J 8 bases; bases outside gene matches: 8. The V gene's germline CDR1 is MNHNS and CDR2 SASEGT. CDR3 sequence reads: CASSPNRGYGYTF. The CDR3 DNA follows: TGTGCCAGCAGTCCAAACAGGGGTTACGGCTACACCTTC.

The J gene is TRBJ2-5, the V gene TRBV5-1; TRBD2 matches 11 bases. The J call may not be correct, given that the DNA end is closer to TRBJ2-7. This CDR3 has 15 residues. In germline, CDR1 is SGHRS, CDR2 YFSETQ. The CDR3 loop is CASSSLAGGRNEQYF. CDR3 bases: TGCGCCAGCAGCTCCCTAGCGGGAGGAAGGAACGAGCAGTACTTC.

The chain employs TRBV7-2 and TRBJ1-3; maybe TRBD1 (6 bases). Germline-derived CDR1 and CDR2 are SGHTA and FQGNSA. V lost 0 bases and J lost 0, with 9 bases in between. This CDR3 has 16 residues. In DNA form, the CDR3 reads TGTGCCAGCAGCTTAGCTGGACAGTTCTCTGGAAACACCATATATTTT. Protein: CASSLAGQFSGNTIYF.

The chain recombines TRBV7-2 with TRBJ2-3, with a possible D match to TRBD1 (6 bases). The germline gives CDR1 SGHTA, CDR2 FQGNSA. The CDR3 length is 15 residues. Trimming left V 3 bases short and J 0 bases short, with 10 bases between. For the CDR3, the DNA is TGTGCCAGCAGCTTTAGGACAGTTAGCACAGATACGCAGTATTTT. This encodes CASSFRTVSTDTQYF. The full variable domain, completed using reference TRBV7-2 and TRBJ2-3, is GAGVSQSPSNKVTEKGKDVELRCDPISGHTALYWYRQSLGQGLEFLIYFQGNSAPDKSGLPSDRFSAERTGGSVSTLTIQRTQQEDSAVYLCASSFRTVSTDTQYFGPGTRLTVL.

This clone was seen just once. V is TRBV11-3 and J is TRBJ2-5, with D unresolved. The CDR3 has 13 amino acids. V was trimmed by 5 bases and J by 3 bases, leaving 10 bases between them. Germline CDR1 SGHNT, CDR2 YENEEA. The CDR3 loop is CASSIGREETQYF. The CDR3 DNA reads TGTGCCAGCAGCATCGGCCGGGAAGAGACCCAGTACTTC.

V usage is TRBV7-2 and J usage is TRBJ2-7, with TRBD2 as a possible D gene (6 bases). Germline-derived CDR1 and CDR2 are SGHTA and FQGNSA. The V gene lost 6 bases and the J gene lost 6 bases, with 18 bases spanning the gap. This CDR3 contains 14 residues. CDR3 nucleotides: TGTGCCAGCAGTTCCGGGACTCCCGGTTGCGAGCAGTACTTC. Translated: CASSSGTPGCEQYF.

The chain links TRBV27 to TRBJ2-7; 10 bases map to TRBD1. The CDR3 contains 16 residues. The ends lost 0 bases at V and 2 bases at J; junction bases unmatched: 4. Germline lookup yields CDR1 MNHEY and CDR2 SMNVEV (reference sequence). In nucleotides, the CDR3 is TGTGCCAGCAGTTTATCGGGGGGGACAGGGGCCTACGAGCAGTACTTC. This gives the protein CASSLSGGTGAYEQYF.

This clone has just one count. The gene calls are TRBV2 and TRBJ1-6; perhaps TRBD1 as D (6 bases). The CDR3 totals 15 residues. V was pared by 3 bases and J by 7 bases, with 13 bases between. CDR1 is SNHLY and CDR2 is FYNNEI in the germline V gene. CDR3 nucleotides: TGTGCCAGCAGTGAGGGGGCAGTGGGGAATTCACCCCTCCACTTT. Amino acids: CASSEGAVGNSPLHF.

Here the CDR3 DNA reads TGTGCCAGCAGCTTAGCTCCCCTGGTCAGGGGTGGGGAGACCCAGTACTTC. This translates into CASSLAPLVRGGETQYF. The chain joins TRBV7-8 to TRBJ2-5; maybe TRBD1 (6 bases). This CDR3 has 17 amino acids. The ends were cut back, 0 bases at V and 5 bases at J, with 19 bases in the middle. From germline, CDR1 is SGHVS and CDR2 FQNEAQ.

The chain is built from TRBV30 and TRBJ2-7, with D hard to call. Deletions cut 0 bases from V and 0 bases from J, with 6 bases between. This CDR3 has 13 amino acids. Germline values: CDR1 GTSNPN, CDR2 SVGIG (reference sequence). The CDR3 loop is CAWSVADSYEQYF. CDR3 in DNA: TGTGCCTGGAGTGTGGCAGACTCCTACGAGCAGTACTTC.